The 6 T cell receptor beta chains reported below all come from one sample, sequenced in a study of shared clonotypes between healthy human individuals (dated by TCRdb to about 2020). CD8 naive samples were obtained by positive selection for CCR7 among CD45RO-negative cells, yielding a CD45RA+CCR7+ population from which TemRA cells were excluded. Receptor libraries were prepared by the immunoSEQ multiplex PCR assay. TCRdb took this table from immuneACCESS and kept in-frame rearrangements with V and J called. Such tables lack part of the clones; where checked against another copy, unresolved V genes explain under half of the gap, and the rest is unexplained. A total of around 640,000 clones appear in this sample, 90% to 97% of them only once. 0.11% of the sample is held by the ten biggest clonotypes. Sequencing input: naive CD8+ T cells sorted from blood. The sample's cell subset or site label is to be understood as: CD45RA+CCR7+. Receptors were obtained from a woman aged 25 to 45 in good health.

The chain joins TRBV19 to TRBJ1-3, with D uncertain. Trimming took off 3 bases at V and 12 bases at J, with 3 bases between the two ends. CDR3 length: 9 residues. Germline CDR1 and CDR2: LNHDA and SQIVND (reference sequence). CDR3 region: CASSINIYF. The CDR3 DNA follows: TGTGCCAGTAGTATCAACATATATTTT.

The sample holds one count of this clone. CDR3 residues: CASSQELNSGLAGVSYEQYF. The DNA of the CDR3 is TGCGCCAGCAGCCAAGAATTAAATTCGGGACTAGCGGGAGTTTCCTACGAGCAGTACTTC. V and J are TRBV4-1 and TRBJ2-7; 14 bases match TRBD2. This CDR3 region has 20 residues. CDR1 is MGHRA, CDR2 YSYEKL, per germline. Germline trimming cut 0 bases from V and 1 base from J; bases unmatched to any gene: 11.

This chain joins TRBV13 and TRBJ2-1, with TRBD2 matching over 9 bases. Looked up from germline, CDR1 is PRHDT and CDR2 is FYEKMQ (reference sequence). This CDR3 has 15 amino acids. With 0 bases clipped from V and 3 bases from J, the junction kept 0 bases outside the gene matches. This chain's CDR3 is CASSLGAGGYNEQFF. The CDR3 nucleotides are TGTGCCAGCAGCTTAGGAGCGGGGGGCTACAATGAGCAGTTCTTC.

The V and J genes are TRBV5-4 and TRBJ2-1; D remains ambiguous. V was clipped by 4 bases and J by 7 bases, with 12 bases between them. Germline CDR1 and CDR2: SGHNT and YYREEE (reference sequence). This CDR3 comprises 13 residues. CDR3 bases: TGTGCCAGCAGCCCACCCGACCTAAATGAGCAGTTCTTC. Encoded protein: CASSPPDLNEQFF.

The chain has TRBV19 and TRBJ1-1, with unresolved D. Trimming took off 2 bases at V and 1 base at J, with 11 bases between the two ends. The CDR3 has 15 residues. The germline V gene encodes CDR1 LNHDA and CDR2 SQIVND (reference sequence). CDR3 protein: CASSISPPGNTEAFF. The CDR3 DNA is TGTGCCAGTAGTATATCACCCCCGGGGAACACTGAAGCTTTCTTT.

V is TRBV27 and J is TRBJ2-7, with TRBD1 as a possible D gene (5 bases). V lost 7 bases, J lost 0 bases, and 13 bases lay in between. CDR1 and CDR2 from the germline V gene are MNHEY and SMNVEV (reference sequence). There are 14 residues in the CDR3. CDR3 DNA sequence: TGTGCCAGCAAAGGGGCCCTGCCCTCCTACGAGCAGTACTTC. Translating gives CASKGALPSYEQYF.